Shown below are 3 T cell receptor beta chains from a single sample sequenced in a study of cytomegalovirus exposure and HLA in healthy donors. The PCR had 60 Vbeta and 13 Jbeta primers. The repertoire was sequenced with immunoSEQ multiplex PCR; TCRdb's copy has only in-frame clones and lacks some. The sample gives fewer than 200,000 clones, about 10% of which show up once; roughly 1.4% is in the top ten. What was sequenced was PBMCs. The receptors shown here come from a woman younger than 45 in good health and CMV-seropositive.

The chain recombines TRBV19 with TRBJ1-5; D is unresolved. Trimming left V 3 bases short and J 5 bases short, with 11 bases between. The CDR3 covers 14 residues. Germline CDR1 LNHDA, CDR2 SQIVND (reference sequence). The CDR3 region has the DNA TGTGCCAGTAGTATTCTTCGAAGCGATCAGCCCCAGCATTTT. Amino acid sequence: CASSILRSDQPQHF.

This clone occurred a few times. This chain uses TRBV2 with TRBJ1-4, with D maybe TRBD1 (6 bases). V was clipped by 0 bases and J by 10 bases, with 15 bases between them. Germline-derived CDR1 and CDR2 are SNHLY and FYNNEI. This CDR3 comprises 15 residues. The CDR3 sequence is CASSEATSVTGKLFF. CDR3 in DNA: TGTGCCAGCAGTGAAGCGACGTCAGTGACAGGAAAACTGTTTTTT.

This clone was observed a few times. The chain couples TRBV7-6 to TRBJ1-1; D unclear. In germline, CDR1 is SGHVS, CDR2 FNYEAQ. Trimming shortened V by 0 bases and J by 2 bases, and 10 bases separated the two germline ends. CDR3 length: 15 residues. The CDR3 DNA is TGTGCCAGCAGCTTAGCGGGCAGCCCAAACACTGAAGCTTTCTTT. Translation: CASSLAGSPNTEAFF.